The 18 T cell receptor beta chains reported below all come from one sample, sequenced in a study of blood T cell repertoires in COVID-19. Only in-frame clones appear in the TCRdb table, and some are missing; sequencing was by immunoSEQ multiplex PCR. In the table there are 470,000 or so clones, 70% to 90% of which are singletons. Sequencing was carried out using peripheral blood. The receptor source for this set is a human donor in a cohort sampled during active COVID-19.

The chain joins TRBV12-5 to TRBJ2-1; D gene ambiguous. This CDR3 is 14 amino acids long. Per germline, CDR1 LGHNT and CDR2 FRNRAP. V lost 4 bases, J lost 9 bases, and 16 bases lay in between. The CDR3 protein is CASGSGTVGAEQFF. The CDR3, as DNA: TGTGCTAGTGGTTCCGGAACCGTGGGCGCTGAGCAGTTCTTC.

V is TRBV9 and J is TRBJ2-3; no clear D gene. Germline CDR1 and CDR2: SGDLS and YYNGEE. V was clipped by 4 bases and J by 0 bases, with 12 bases between them. There are 15 residues in the CDR3. Here the CDR3 DNA reads TGTGCCAGCAGCAATACAAGTTTTAGCACAGATACGCAGTATTTT. Translation: CASSNTSFSTDTQYF.

The chain couples TRBV4-1 to TRBJ2-1; D is perhaps TRBD2 (6 bases). Trimming cost V 4 bases and J 4 bases, with 8 bases left between them. The CDR3 runs to 13 residues. The germline V gene encodes CDR1 MGHRA and CDR2 YSYEKL. In nucleotides, the CDR3 is TGCGCCAGCAGCCGGGCGGGGTACAATGAGCAGTTCTTC. Amino acid sequence: CASSRAGYNEQFF.

This chain uses TRBV7-8 with TRBJ2-7, with 11 bases lining up with TRBD2. This CDR3 spans 15 amino acids. Germline lookup yields CDR1 SGHVS and CDR2 FQNEAQ. Unmatched junction bases numbered 4, after V lost 4 bases and J lost 2 bases. The CDR3 nucleotides read TGTGCCAGCAGCTCCGGGACTAGCGGAGCCTACGAGCAGTACTTC. Protein sequence: CASSSGTSGAYEQYF. The full variable domain, with the rest looked up from reference TRBV7-8 and TRBJ2-7, is GAGVSQSPRYKVAKRGQDVALRCDPISGHVSLFWYQQALGQGPEFLTYFQNEAQLDKSGLPSDRFFAERPEGSVSTLKIQRTQQEDSAVYLCASSSGTSGAYEQYFGPGTRLTVT.

This chain joins TRBV5-1 and TRBJ2-5; no clear D. This CDR3 comprises 14 residues. Trimming left V 5 bases short and J 2 bases short, with 13 bases between. The germline CDR1 and CDR2 sequences are SGHRS and YFSETQ. The CDR3 DNA reads TGCGCCAGCAGTCCTCTAGACTTTCAAGAGACCCAGTACTTC. It translates to CASSPLDFQETQYF.

V gene TRBV5-1 combines with J gene TRBJ2-7; D not resolved. The CDR3 runs 13 residues. The V gene lost 0 bases and the J gene lost 3 bases, with 7 bases spanning the gap. CDR1 SGHRS and CDR2 YFSETQ come from the germline V gene. As DNA, the CDR3 is TGCGCCAGCAGCTTGGGTTCAGACTACGAGCAGTACTTC. Translating gives CASSLGSDYEQYF.

The rearrangement joins TRBV7-2 to TRBJ2-3; 7 positions agree with TRBD1. CDR3 length: 17 residues. V dropped 0 bases and J dropped 4; count of bases not matched to a gene: 10. Germline V gene data show CDR1 as SGHTA and CDR2 as FQGNSA. CDR3 in DNA: TGTGCCAGCAGCTTAGCCGGACTCAAAGGGGGCGCAGATACGCAGTATTTT. Protein product: CASSLAGLKGGADTQYF.

The genes are TRBV2 and TRBJ2-5; a possible D gene is TRBD1 (6 bases). The V end was cut by 3 bases, the J end by 5 bases, with 13 bases between. This CDR3 has 14 residues. Germline values: CDR1 SNHLY, CDR2 FYNNEI. The CDR3 loop reads CASSDRGIPETQYF. CDR3 bases: TGTGCCAGCAGTGATAGGGGGATTCCGGAGACCCAGTACTTC. Variable domain in full (rest from reference TRBV2 and TRBJ2-5): EPEVTQTPSHQVTQMGQEVILRCVPISNHLYFYWYRQILGQKVEFLVSFYNNEISEKSEIFDDQFSVERPDGSNFTLKIRSTKLEDSAMYFCASSDRGIPETQYFGPGTRLLVL.

This rearrangement joins TRBV3-1 (or the pseudogene TRBV3-2) to TRBJ2-5, with 7 bases fitting TRBD2. CDR3 length equals 13 residues. CDR1 LGHDT and CDR2 YNNKEL come from the germline V gene (reference sequence). With 2 bases clipped from V and 3 bases from J, the junction kept 0 bases outside the gene matches. Here the CDR3 reads CASSQLAEETQYF. The CDR3 nucleotides are TGTGCCAGCAGCCAACTAGCGGAAGAGACCCAGTACTTC.

This chain uses TRBV4-3 with TRBJ1-2; 7 bases line up with TRBD1. The CDR3 sequence is 16 residues long. Germline V CDR1 and CDR2: LGHNA, YSLEER. V lost 2 bases to trimming and J lost 4 bases; unmatched junction nucleotides: 10. CDR3: CASSQQSTGIGYGYTF. The CDR3, as DNA: TGCGCCAGCAGCCAACAATCGACAGGGATTGGCTATGGCTACACCTTC.

The chain has TRBV12-2 and TRBJ1-3. TRBV12-2 is designated a pseudogene. This CDR3 has 16 residues. CDR3 bases: TGTGCAAGTCGCTCAGCCTCGGTAAACTCTGGAAACACCATATATTTT. The encoded protein is CASRSASVNSGNTIYF.

This chain uses TRBV6-2 or TRBV6-3 with TRBJ2-7; TRBD1 aligns across 9 bases. CDR1 is MNHEY and CDR2 is SVGEGT in the germline V gene. J gave up 4 bases and V 2 bases, and 3 bases lay outside the gene matches. This CDR3 comprises 14 residues. This CDR3 is CASSYDRGEYEQYF. In nucleotides, the CDR3 is TGTGCCAGCAGTTACGACAGGGGGGAATACGAGCAGTACTTC.

V gene TRBV18 combines with J gene TRBJ2-7, with TRBD1 identical over 7 bases. V lost 3 bases and J lost 3; bases outside the gene matches: 8. Germline V lookup: CDR1 KGHSH, CDR2 LQKENI. This CDR3 comprises 15 residues. The chain's CDR3 is CASSPNRDSNYEQYF. The CDR3 region has the DNA TGTGCCAGCTCACCCAACAGGGACAGTAACTACGAGCAGTACTTC.

The genes are TRBV2 and TRBJ2-5; D is uncertain. The CDR3 has 14 amino acids. V was shortened by 3 bases and J by 1 base, with 9 bases between the two germline ends. Germline loops: CDR1 SNHLY, CDR2 FYNNEI. In DNA, the CDR3 is TGTGCCAGCAGTGAGGGCAGTTTCCAAGAGACCCAGTACTTC. Protein sequence: CASSEGSFQETQYF.

The V gene is TRBV19, the J gene TRBJ2-3; 7 bases fit TRBD1. The germline gives CDR1 LNHDA, CDR2 SQIVND (reference sequence). J was trimmed by 0 bases and V by 5 bases; bases with no gene match: 8. The CDR3 contains 16 residues. In nucleotides, the CDR3 is TGTGCCAGTAGTTTCCTACAACAGGGGAGCACAGATACGCAGTATTTT. Translation: CASSFLQQGSTDTQYF.

This clone appeared once. The gene calls are TRBV7-9 and TRBJ2-7, with D maybe TRBD1 (5 bases). The ends were cut back, 5 bases at V and 3 bases at J, with 17 bases in the middle. CDR1 is SEHNR, CDR2 FQNEAQ, per germline (reference sequence). This CDR3 spans 15 amino acids. The CDR3 loop reads CASSPGWRSDYEQYF. CDR3 nucleotide sequence: TGTGCCAGCAGCCCAGGGTGGAGATCGGACTACGAGCAGTACTTC.

This chain links TRBV29-1 with TRBJ2-5; D gene unclear. Looked up from germline, CDR1 is SQVTM and CDR2 is ANQGSEA. Trimming removed 6 bases from V and 5 bases from J, with 16 bases in between. The length of the CDR3 is 13 residues. CDR3 sequence (DNA): TGCAGCGTCGAGAGGCTATTCCAGGAGACCCAGTACTTC. As protein: CSVERLFQETQYF. Full variable domain (missing parts from reference TRBV29-1 and TRBJ2-5): SAVISQKPSRDICQRGTSLTIQCQVDSQVTMMFWYRQQPGQSLTLIATANQGSEATYESGFVIDKFPISRPNLTFSTLTVSNMSPEDSSIYLCSVERLFQETQYFGPGTRLLVL.

The chain couples TRBV19 to TRBJ1-2, with D hard to call. The V end lost 9 bases, the J end lost 1 base, and 18 bases lay between the germline ends. CDR3 length: 15 amino acids. The germline V gene has CDR1 LNHDA and CDR2 SQIVND (reference sequence). Written as DNA, the CDR3 is TGTGCCAGCCGTGCCCCGGCAGGCATTAACTATGGCTACACCTTC. Translated, it gives CASRAPAGINYGYTF.